The clone carrying this T cell receptor (beta chain) has a single count. The data are from a study of T cell responses to AZD1222 COVID-19 vaccine. Per germline, CDR1 LNHDA and CDR2 SQIVND (reference sequence). The CDR3 spans 14 residues. Trimming cost V 7 bases and J 4 bases; bases outside gene matches: 9. The method was immunoSEQ multiplex PCR; TCRdb's version includes in-frame clones alone and lacks a portion of them. The table lists some 200,000 clones, 93% of them singletons, with around 4.3% in the top ten. The gene calls are TRBV19 and TRBJ1-2; 7 bases fit TRBD1. This specimen consisted of peripheral blood, obtained on day 0 of AZD1222 vaccination. The clonotype was recovered from an adult in good health. The CDR3 nucleotides read TGTGCCAGTACCCGGGACAGTACTTTCTATGGCTACACCTTC. Protein: CASTRDSTFYGYTF.